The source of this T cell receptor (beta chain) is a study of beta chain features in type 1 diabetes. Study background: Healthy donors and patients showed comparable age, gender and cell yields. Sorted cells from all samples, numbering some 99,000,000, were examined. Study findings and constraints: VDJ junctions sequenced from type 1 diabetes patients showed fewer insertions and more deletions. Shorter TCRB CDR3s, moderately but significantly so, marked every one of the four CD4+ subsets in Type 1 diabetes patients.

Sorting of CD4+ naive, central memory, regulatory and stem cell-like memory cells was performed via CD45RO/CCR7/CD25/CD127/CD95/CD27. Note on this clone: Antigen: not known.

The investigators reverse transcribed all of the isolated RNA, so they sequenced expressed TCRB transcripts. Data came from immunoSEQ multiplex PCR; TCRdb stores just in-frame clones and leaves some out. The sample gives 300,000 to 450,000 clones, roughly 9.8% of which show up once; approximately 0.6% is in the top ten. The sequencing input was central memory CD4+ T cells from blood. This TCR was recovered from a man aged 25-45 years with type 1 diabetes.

CDR3 amino acids: CASSQTGPYNQPQHF. CDR3 sequence (DNA): TGTGCCAGCAGCCAGACTGGGCCTTACAATCAGCCCCAGCATTTT. The chain links TRBV2 to TRBJ1-5; no clear D. The CDR3 extends over 15 amino acids. V lost 6 bases and J 3 bases, leaving 15 bases between the germline ends. The germline V gene encodes CDR1 SNHLY and CDR2 FYNNEI.